The sequence of this T cell receptor beta chain was determined in a study of blood T cell repertoires in COVID-19. Study overall: COVID-19 samples, acute and convalescent, were from the United States, Italy and Spain.

This CDR3 is built from 14 residues. The V gene's germline CDR1 is SGHRS and CDR2 YFSETQ. Trimming pared 0 bases from V and 2 bases from J, leaving 8 bases between. Here immunoSEQ multiplex PCR was the method, and the copy in TCRdb shows in-frame clones only, minus some. This table holds around 190,000 clones, around 86% found once. The table lists this clone with a count of one. What was sequenced was peripheral blood. V and J are TRBV5-1 and TRBJ1-2; D is undetermined. The sequence was obtained from a man in his forties or fifties with active or convalescent COVID-19. The CDR3: CASSLALQNYGYTF. CDR3 nucleotide sequence: TGCGCCAGCAGCTTGGCCCTGCAGAACTATGGCTACACCTTC.